A single T cell receptor (beta chain) is shown here with its context. The antigen is not known. PBMCs were derived from 10 ml fresh peripheral blood. The source material, RNA transcripts, was used to amplify TCR beta CDR3 regions. The HTBI primer set served for first-round RT-PCR of the TCR CDR3. TCRdb independently ran MiXCR on the multiplex PCR reads; one entry per CDR3 protein. The repertoire holds around 210,000 distinct CDR3 sequences, 17% seen once, with roughly 50% in the top ten. This sample stems from a study of T cells in Graves' hyperthyroidism and ophthalmopathy. The CDR3 sequence is 15 residues long. V was clipped by 4 bases and J by 7 bases; unmatched bases: 6. Looked up from germline, CDR1 is SGHDN and CDR2 is FVKESK. Study results and caveats: In blood, most of the thyroid clonotypes expanded above 0.001 were also present. A 13 V-J signature model discriminated ophthalmopathy versus stable hyperthyroidism.

Sequencing was done on a sample of blood. This chain links TRBV14 with TRBJ2-1; TRBD1 matches at 11 bases. The TCR comes from a woman aged 45-60 years with Graves' hyperthyroidism. CDR3 protein: CASSRGQGANNEQFF. In nucleotides, the CDR3 is TGTGCCAGCAGCCGAGGACAGGGGGCTAATAATGAGCAGTTCTTC.